This entry describes one T cell receptor (beta chain). Its antigen is still unknown. The CDR3 length is 15 residues. Germline CDR1 reads MDHEN; CDR2 reads SYDVKM. The trim removed 6 bases at V and 7 bases at J, leaving 6 bases unmatched. MiXCR was run by TCRdb on the RT-PCR reads, yielding one entry per CDR3 protein. Of hundreds of thousands of distinct CDR3 sequences in the sample, approximately 10% were seen once. This entry belongs to a study of response to subunit inactivated influenza vaccine. Overall study results and limits: It was suggested by the authors that few new T cells are recruited by each seasonal influenza vaccination.

The chain joins TRBV28 to TRBJ2-1; 13 bases match TRBD2. The receptor comes from a man aged 50 or older who received an inactivated influenza vaccine. The sample in question was PBMCs from blood, obtained on the day of vaccination. CDR3 loop: CASSPGLAGENEQFF. The CDR3 DNA follows: TGTGCCAGCAGCCCCGGACTAGCGGGAGAGAATGAGCAGTTCTTC. Variable domain in full (rest from reference TRBV28 and TRBJ2-1): DVKVTQSSRYLVKRTGEKVFLECVQDMDHENMFWYRQDPGLGLRLIYFSYDVKMKEKGDIPEGYSVSREKKERFSLILESASTNQTSMYLCASSPGLAGENEQFFGPGTRLTVL.